This T cell receptor (beta chain) is drawn from a study of T cell repertoires in cytomegalovirus infection. Background on the study: Public signatures in TCR beta pointed to CMV infection and matching HLA type. Findings and caveats of the study: Carriers of CMV plus the relevant HLA were identified by cumulative public TCR beta family frequency.

TCRdb independently ran MiXCR on the reads; one entry per CDR3 protein. This repertoire shows roughly 990,000 distinct CDR3 sequences, around 31% found once; its top ten account for about 14%. About this clonotype itself: Its antigen is not known.

The specimen comprised cultured CD8+ T cells from PBMCs, sampled from culture after CMV antigen stimulation. This TCR came from a human donor in good health (CMV status not recorded). Some clones in this sample may be carry-over from other donors' samples.

The CDR3 DNA is TGTGCCAGCAGCTTAGCCTCCGGGCCGAGTTATAATTCACCCCTCCACTTT. The encoded protein is CASSLASGPSYNSPLHF. The chain is built from TRBV11-3 and TRBJ1-6; D remains ambiguous. Trimming removed 1 base at V and 4 bases at J, with 14 bases between. The CDR3 consists of 17 residues. Germline CDR1 and CDR2: SGHNT and YENEEA.